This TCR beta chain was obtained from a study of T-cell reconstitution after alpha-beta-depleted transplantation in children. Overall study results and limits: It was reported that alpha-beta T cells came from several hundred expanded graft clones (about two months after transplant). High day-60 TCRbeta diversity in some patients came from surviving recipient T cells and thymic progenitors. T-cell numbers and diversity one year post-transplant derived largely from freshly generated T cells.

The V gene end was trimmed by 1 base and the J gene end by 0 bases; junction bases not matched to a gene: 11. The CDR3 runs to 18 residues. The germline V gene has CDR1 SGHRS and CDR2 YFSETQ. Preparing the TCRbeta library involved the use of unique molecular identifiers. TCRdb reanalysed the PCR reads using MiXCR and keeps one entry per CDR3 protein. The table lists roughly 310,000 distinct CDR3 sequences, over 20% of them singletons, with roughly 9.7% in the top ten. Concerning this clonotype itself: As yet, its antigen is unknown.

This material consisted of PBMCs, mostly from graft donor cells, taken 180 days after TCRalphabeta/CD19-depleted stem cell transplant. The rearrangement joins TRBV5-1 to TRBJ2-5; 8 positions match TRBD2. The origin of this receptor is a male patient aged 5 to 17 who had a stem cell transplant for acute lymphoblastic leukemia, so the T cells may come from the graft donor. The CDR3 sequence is CASSLSPRTSLYQETQYF. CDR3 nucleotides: TGCGCCAGCAGCTTGTCCCCCAGGACTAGCCTGTACCAAGAGACCCAGTACTTC.